These T cell receptor beta chains were read from a single sample in a study of PD-1 blockade in classical Hodgkin lymphoma. Measured with immunoSEQ multiplex PCR; TCRdb has only the in-frame clones, and not every one. The sample carries about 46,000 clones, about 75% recorded once. Specimen: peripheral blood mononuclear cells (PBMCs), collected before the fourth cycle of nivolumab. The receptors come from a human donor with classical Hodgkin lymphoma. The CDR3 runs from the conserved cysteine through the conserved F or W. The D gene is left open where the match is weak. Size is omitted from some rows. Given values are once, few, many or a class for expanded clones.

TRBD2 TRBJ2-7 . TRBV7-2 CASSLSSGRMPYEQYF TGTGCCAGCAGCTTGTCTAGCGGGAGGATGCCCTACGAGCAGTACTTC
. TRBJ1-3 . TRBV10-3 CAISESGTGNTIYF TGTGCCATCAGTGAGTCCGGGACTGGAAACACCATATATTTT
TRBD2 TRBJ2-3 . TRBV14 CASSQDPGTMKYF TGTGCCAGCAGCCAAGACCCCGGGACTATGAAGTATTTT
. TRBJ2-7 . TRBV5-4 CASSLGPLYYEQYF TGTGCCAGCAGCTTGGGGCCGCTGTACTACGAGCAGTACTTC
. TRBJ2-7 . TRBV2 CASSGYGTSSYEQYF TGTGCCAGCAGTGGGTACGGGACGTCCTCCTACGAGCAGTACTTC
TRBD1 TRBJ2-7 . TRBV27 CASSPDRGPYEQYF TGTGCCAGCAGTCCGGACAGGGGGCCCTACGAGCAGTACTTC
. TRBJ1-1 . TRBV6-5 CASSYRAVGYTEAFF TGTGCCAGCAGTTACCGGGCAGTAGGCTACACTGAAGCTTTCTTT
TRBD2 TRBJ2-1 many TRBV9 CASSVIPGTSGRNEQFF TGTGCCAGCAGCGTAATCCCGGGGACTAGCGGTAGGAATGAGCAGTTCTTC
. TRBJ2-3 . TRBV6-5 CASSYSEGWVSDTQYF TGTGCCAGCAGTTACTCAGAGGGCTGGGTATCAGATACGCAGTATTTT
TRBD2 TRBJ2-1 . TRBV6-6 CASSYRSGSPNEQFF TGTGCCAGCAGTTACAGGAGCGGGAGTCCCAATGAGCAGTTCTTC
. TRBJ1-1 . TRBV9 CASSVVFGQYTEAFF TGTGCCAGCAGCGTAGTGTTTGGACAGTACACTGAAGCTTTCTTT
. TRBJ1-1 . TRBV15 CATRSGGGSTEAFF TGTGCCACCAGGTCGGGGGGCGGCAGCACTGAAGCTTTCTTT
. TRBJ1-4 . TRBV11-2 CASSLEGAQKLFF TGTGCCAGCAGCTTAGAAGGGGCCCAAAAACTGTTTTTT
. TRBJ1-2 . TRBV6-5 CASSYSGHYGYTF TGTGCCAGCAGTTACTCGGGACACTATGGCTACACCTTC
. TRBJ2-7 . TRBV6-7 CASSSTHYEQYF TGTGCCAGCAGTAGCACTCACTACGAGCAGTACTTC
TRBD1 TRBJ1-2 . TRBV6-6 CASSYGQGNYGYTF TGTGCCAGCAGTTACGGACAGGGGAACTATGGCTACACCTTC
TRBD2 TRBJ2-2 . TRBV28 CATIGLAGRQNTGELFF TGTGCCACCATCGGGCTAGCGGGACGTCAGAACACCGGGGAGCTGTTTTTT
TRBD1 TRBJ2-7 . TRBV7-6 CASSLQGAGYEQYF TGTGCCAGCAGCTTACAGGGGGCAGGCTACGAGCAGTACTTC